The next 9 T cell receptor beta chains were all read from a single sample in a study of cytomegalovirus exposure and HLA in healthy donors. With 60 Vbeta and 13 Jbeta primers, the PCR was carried out. The protocol was immunoSEQ multiplex PCR, while the TCRdb copy is restricted to in-frame clones and leaves out a portion. In the table there are 20,000 to 30,000 clones, 70% of which are singletons. Sequences were obtained from PBMCs. These receptors originate from a woman aged 45-59 years in good health and CMV-seronegative.

The chain joins TRBV6-5 to TRBJ1-2, with D perhaps TRBD1 (5 bases). Germline V lookup: CDR1 MNHEY, CDR2 SVGAGI. The CDR3 totals 13 residues. Trimming removed 10 bases at V and 4 bases at J, with 16 bases between. In DNA, the CDR3 is TGTGCCACCCGGGGCGGGGGAGTCTATGGCTACACCTTC. Its translation is CATRGGGVYGYTF.

The chain joins TRBV5-6 to TRBJ1-2, with 7 bases aligning to TRBD1. Trimming at V came to 4 bases and at J to 7 bases, leaving 7 bases not matched to a gene. CDR1 is SGHDT and CDR2 is YYEEEE in the germline V gene. The CDR3 length is 13 residues. The CDR3 sequence: CASSLTGRAGYTF. The CDR3 nucleotides are TGTGCCAGCAGCCTGACAGGGCGGGCTGGCTACACCTTC.

This chain connects TRBV6-5 to TRBJ1-1; TRBD1 matches 9 bases. The CDR3 contains 13 residues. V gave up 4 bases and J gave up 4 bases; unmatched junction bases: 1. Per germline, CDR1 MNHEY and CDR2 SVGAGI. CDR3 nucleotide sequence: TGTGCCAGCAGTTCACAGGGGGCCACTGAAGCTTTCTTT. This codes for CASSSQGATEAFF.

V gene TRBV27 combines with J gene TRBJ1-1; 7 nucleotides line up with TRBD1. Germline assignment: CDR1 MNHEY and CDR2 SMNVEV (reference sequence). J gave up 2 bases and V 4 bases, and 1 base lay outside the gene matches. This CDR3 is 13 amino acids long. CDR3 residues: CASSWTGNTEAFF. CDR3 in DNA: TGTGCCAGCAGTTGGACAGGCAACACTGAAGCTTTCTTT.

This sequence joins TRBV29-1 and TRBJ2-7; 7 nucleotides match TRBD1. CDR1 is SQVTM and CDR2 is ANQGSEA in the germline V gene. Germline trimming cut 6 bases from V and 5 bases from J; bases unmatched to any gene: 13. The length of the CDR3 is 14 residues. CDR3 coding DNA: TGCAGCGTCCCGACCGGGACAGACTTAAACGAGCAGTACTTC. Amino acids: CSVPTGTDLNEQYF.

In DNA form, the CDR3 reads TGCGCCAGCGAGGCCAGGGGTTTGGACGGGGAGCTGTTTTTT. Translation: CASEARGLDGELFF. The V and J genes are TRBV5-1 and TRBJ2-2, with a weak D call TRBD1 (6 bases). CDR3 length equals 14 residues. CDR1 is SGHRS, CDR2 YFSETQ, per germline. Trimming removed 7 bases at V and 7 bases at J, with 17 bases between.

The chain joins TRBV6-6 to TRBJ1-5, with 7 bases matching TRBD1. CDR1 is MNHNY, CDR2 SVGAGI, per germline (reference sequence). V dropped 7 bases and J dropped 7; count of bases not matched to a gene: 13. The CDR3 is 15 residues long. The CDR3 sequence: CASTPGLQGPQPQHF. The CDR3 DNA reads TGTGCCAGCACCCCCGGACTACAGGGGCCCCAGCCCCAGCATTTT.

This sequence joins TRBV7-3 and TRBJ2-1, with D possibly matching TRBD2 (5 bases). V was pared by 4 bases and J by 0 bases, with 10 bases between. The CDR3 has 15 amino acids. Germline loops: CDR1 SGHTA, CDR2 FQGTGA. CDR3 protein: CASSSAAGSYNEQFF. CDR3 DNA: TGTGCCAGCAGCTCCGCCGCGGGCTCCTACAATGAGCAGTTCTTC.

This clone has only one observation. The rearrangement joins TRBV25-1 to TRBJ2-2; a weak D match, TRBD1 (6 bases). Per the germline V gene, CDR1 is MGHDK and CDR2 is SYGVNS. V lost 5 bases and J 4 bases, leaving 11 bases between the germline ends. There are 14 residues in the CDR3. As DNA, the CDR3 is TGTGCCAGCAGTCGTACAGGGAGCACCGGGGAGCTGTTTTTT. This gives the protein CASSRTGSTGELFF.